These 23 T cell receptor beta chains share one sample of origin, sequenced in a study of beta chain features in type 1 diabetes. Expressed TCRB transcripts were sequenced because the entire RNA isolate underwent reverse transcription. The repertoire was sequenced with immunoSEQ multiplex PCR; TCRdb's copy has only in-frame clones and lacks some. Among around 430,000 clones listed, approximately 30% were seen once. What was sequenced was naive CD4+ T cells from blood. The receptors stem from a man between 18 and 29 years old in good health.

This clone showed up just a few times. The chain carries TRBV25-1 and TRBJ1-4; no reliable D call. CDR3 size: 17 residues. Trimming shortened V by 1 base and J by 0 bases, and 12 bases separated the two germline ends. CDR1 and CDR2 from the germline V gene are MGHDK and SYGVNS. CDR3 protein: CASSESGRGPTNEKLFF. In nucleotides, the CDR3 is TGTGCCAGCAGTGAATCTGGCCGCGGCCCAACTAATGAAAAACTGTTTTTT.

Regarding this clone: The sample contains more than one DNA sequence encoding this CDR3. The chain has TRBV30 and TRBJ1-1; weak D call: TRBD1 (5 bases). Trimming left V 0 bases short and J 1 base short, with 9 bases between. CDR3 length equals 14 residues. Germline V CDR1 and CDR2: GTSNPN, SVGIG (reference sequence). This CDR3 reads CAWSVRQRNTEAFF. CDR3 coding DNA: TGTGCCTGGAGTGTGAGACAGAGGAACACTGAAGCTTTCTTT.

This clone was counted a few times. The V gene is TRBV18, the J gene TRBJ1-2; 7 bases line up with TRBD1. Germline V gene lookup returns CDR1 KGHSH and CDR2 LQKENI. There are 14 residues in the CDR3. The J segment lost 8 bases and the V segment lost 0 bases, leaving 6 bases of the junction unmatched. The CDR3 sequence: CASSPPDRRLGYTF. The CDR3 DNA reads TGTGCCAGCTCACCACCGGACAGGCGGCTGGGCTACACCTTC.

The chain has TRBV15 and TRBJ2-3; TRBD2 agrees at 7 bases. Germline V gene data show CDR1 as LNHNV and CDR2 as YYDKDF (reference sequence). The CDR3 has 13 residues. V lost 0 bases and J lost 12; bases outside the gene matches: 6. The CDR3 DNA is TGTGCCACCAGCAGAGATCCCGCGGGAGCCCAGTATTTT. This gives the protein CATSRDPAGAQYF.

For this clone: Other DNA variants within this sample encode the same CDR3. The chain uses TRBV9 and TRBJ2-3; 8 positions match TRBD2. Per germline, CDR1 SGDLS and CDR2 YYNGEE. The CDR3 is made up of 15 amino acids. V dropped 0 bases and J dropped 0; count of bases not matched to a gene: 0. CDR3 in DNA: TGTGCCAGCAGCGTAGCTAGCGGGAGCACAGATACGCAGTATTTT. The encoded protein is CASSVASGSTDTQYF.

Remarks on this clone: Other DNA sequences from this sample encode an identical CDR3 as well. This chain links TRBV30 with TRBJ1-3; D might be TRBD1 (5 bases). Trimming removed 4 bases from V and 4 bases from J, with 5 bases in between. The CDR3 extends over 11 amino acids. Germline V gene lookup returns CDR1 GTSNPN and CDR2 SVGIG (reference sequence). In DNA, the CDR3 is TGTGCCTGGACAGGGGGAAACACCATATATTTT. Protein: CAWTGGNTIYF.

This clone was seen only a few times. This rearrangement joins TRBV5-1 to TRBJ1-2; 8 positions match TRBD1. The V gene end was trimmed by 5 bases and the J gene end by 6 bases; junction bases not matched to a gene: 9. This CDR3 spans 14 amino acids. Germline V gene lookup returns CDR1 SGHRS and CDR2 YFSETQ. The DNA for the CDR3 is TGCGCCAGCAGGGACACCCAGGGGGCGCATGGCTACACCTTC. This codes for CASRDTQGAHGYTF.

J is TRBJ2-1 and V is TRBV29-1, with D unclear. V dropped 1 base and J dropped 0 bases, with 13 bases sitting between them. This CDR3 has 16 residues. Germline V CDR1 and CDR2: SQVTM, ANQGSEA. The CDR3 coding sequence is TGCAGCGTTGAAGCTTACGTACGAAGCTCCTACAATGAGCAGTTCTTC. Protein: CSVEAYVRSSYNEQFF.

This clone was seen more than once but under ten times. The chain links TRBV7-9 to TRBJ1-4; D gene uncertain. Germline CDR1 is SEHNR and CDR2 is FQNEAQ (reference sequence). This CDR3 comprises 11 residues. V was cut by 6 bases and J by 3 bases, with 2 bases left in between. The CDR3 DNA follows: TGTGCCAGCAGGTCTAATGAAAAACTGTTTTTT. Translation gives CASRSNEKLFF.

This clone was counted a few times. The V gene is TRBV29-1, the J gene TRBJ1-2; no firm D call. V shed 0 bases and J shed 0 bases, with 11 bases lying between them. Germline V gene data show CDR1 as SQVTM and CDR2 as ANQGSEA. The CDR3 covers 15 residues. The DNA of the CDR3 is TGCAGCGTTGAAGAAAGACCGATGGCTAACTATGGCTACACCTTC. Translated: CSVEERPMANYGYTF.

The chain couples TRBV6-5 to TRBJ2-5, with D unclear. This CDR3 has 10 amino acids. The ends were cut back, 5 bases at V and 9 bases at J, with 7 bases in the middle. Germline CDR1 MNHEY, CDR2 SVGAGI. CDR3 residues: CASSEGSQYF. The CDR3 DNA reads TGTGCCAGCAGTGAAGGGTCCCAGTACTTC.

The V and J genes are TRBV29-1 and TRBJ1-5; maybe TRBD1 (5 bases). Trimming shortened V by 4 bases and J by 4 bases, and 14 bases separated the two germline ends. The CDR3 is 14 residues long. Germline V gives CDR1 SQVTM, CDR2 ANQGSEA. Here the CDR3 reads CSVARGTGNQPQHF. The CDR3 coding sequence is TGCAGCGTTGCCCGGGGGACGGGGAATCAGCCCCAGCATTTT.

The CDR3 DNA sequence: TGTGCCAGCAGCTCCCCCCAGGTAGACCCTCGGTATGGCTACACCTTC. Translating gives CASSSPQVDPRYGYTF. The chain joins TRBV5-4 to TRBJ1-2; D not certain. There are 16 residues in the CDR3. Between the trimmed V and J ends, which lost 3 bases and 5 bases, there was a span of 20 bases. In germline, CDR1 is SGHNT, CDR2 YYREEE (reference sequence).

The chain combines TRBV4-3 with TRBJ1-1; D is uncertain. CDR1 and CDR2 (germline): LGHNA, YSLEER. V was cut by 0 bases and J by 4 bases, with 15 bases left in between. This CDR3 is 16 amino acids long. The chain's CDR3 is CASSQDSRSWGTEAFF. DNA of the CDR3: TGCGCCAGCAGCCAAGATTCCCGGTCCTGGGGCACTGAAGCTTTCTTT.

This clone was counted a few times. The V call is TRBV2, the J call TRBJ2-3; a weak D match, TRBD2 (5 bases). The CDR3 is 16 amino acids. From germline, CDR1 is SNHLY and CDR2 FYNNEI. The V end was cut by 4 bases, the J end by 1 base, with 15 bases between. The DNA for the CDR3 is TGTGCCAGCAGTGTTTGGACTGTTACCCGCACAGATACGCAGTATTTT. Amino acid sequence: CASSVWTVTRTDTQYF.

The chain employs TRBV7-9 and TRBJ2-5; 7 bases line up with TRBD2. The CDR3 runs to 14 residues. V shed 5 bases, J shed 4 bases, and the junction held 7 bases outside the gene matches. CDR1 SEHNR and CDR2 FQNEAQ come from the germline V gene (reference sequence). The CDR3 spells CASSLGLLGETQYF. CDR3 DNA sequence: TGTGCCAGCAGCCTGGGACTACTGGGAGAGACCCAGTACTTC.

The rearrangement links TRBV29-1 to TRBJ2-5, with D unclear. This CDR3 is 12 amino acids long. Trimming took off 0 bases at V and 5 bases at J, with 7 bases between the two ends. Germline V gene data show CDR1 as SQVTM and CDR2 as ANQGSEA. CDR3 sequence reads: CSVEDKGETQYF. The CDR3, as DNA: TGCAGCGTTGAAGATAAGGGCGAGACCCAGTACTTC.

This clone came up a few times. The chain carries TRBV6-5 and TRBJ1-4, with D maybe TRBD1 (5 bases). Germline CDR1 and CDR2: MNHEY and SVGAGI. The CDR3 has 14 residues. Trimming took 6 bases from V and 8 from J, leaving 16 bases between them. The CDR3 coding sequence is TGTGCCAGCAGACTACAGGCCGCTAGCGAAAAACTGTTTTTT. It yields the protein CASRLQAASEKLFF.

This clone showed up just a few times. This rearrangement joins TRBV6-1 to TRBJ2-5; D may match TRBD1 or TRBD2 (5 bases each). The CDR3 consists of 12 residues. The germline CDR1 and CDR2 sequences are MNHNS and SASEGT. With 8 bases removed from V and 4 bases from J, the gap between germline ends came to 11 bases. CDR3 in amino acids: CASGGRVETQYF. The CDR3 DNA reads as TGTGCCAGCGGGGGACGGGTAGAGACCCAGTACTTC.

This clone appeared a single time. The genes are TRBV4-2 and TRBJ2-7; 8 positions match TRBD1. Losses at the gene ends were 0 bases for V and 6 bases for J; bases not matched to a gene: 7. Germline lookup yields CDR1 LGHNA and CDR2 YNFKEQ. The CDR3 length is 15 residues. The CDR3 loop reads CASSQDQAGGGEQYF. DNA of the CDR3: TGTGCCAGCAGCCAAGATCAGGCAGGGGGCGGCGAGCAGTACTTC.

This clone came up a few times. The genes are TRBV4-1 and TRBJ1-3; D call uncertain. V was trimmed by 1 base and J by 0 bases, leaving 7 bases between them. The V gene's germline CDR1 is MGHRA and CDR2 YSYEKL. CDR3 length: 15 amino acids. Here the CDR3 DNA reads TGCGCCAGCAGCCAAGTAGCCGTCTCTGGAAACACCATATATTTT. Its protein product is CASSQVAVSGNTIYF.

The rearrangement uses TRBV4-2 and TRBJ2-7; TRBD1 might be the D (5 bases). Trimming pared 3 bases from V and 2 bases from J, leaving 17 bases between. CDR1 and CDR2 from the germline V gene are LGHNA and YNFKEQ. The CDR3 covers 16 residues. The CDR3 loop is CASSQDETRVPYEQYF. Here the CDR3 DNA reads TGTGCCAGCAGCCAGGACGAAACCAGGGTACCCTACGAGCAGTACTTC.

The V call is TRBV28, the J call TRBJ1-1; D remains unclear. Trimming cost V 5 bases and J 11 bases, with 15 bases left between them. There are 12 residues in the CDR3. Per the germline V gene, CDR1 is MDHEN and CDR2 is SYDVKM. The CDR3 nucleotides are TGTGCCAGCAGTCCGGCCTATAGACCGGCTTTCTTT. Translated, it gives CASSPAYRPAFF.